The 14 T cell receptor beta chains in this list originate from one sample, sequenced in a study of blood T cell repertoires in COVID-19 (dated by TCRdb to about 2020). Library creation used the immunoSEQ multiplex PCR assay. The table comes from immuneACCESS by way of TCRdb, which keeps in-frame sequences with V and J called. Part of the clones is missing from these tables; in studies checked, under half for an unresolved V gene and the rest for unknown reasons. The sample contains about 200,000 clones, about 82% of them found a single time. The ten most abundant clones make up about 10% of the sample. The specimen sequenced was peripheral blood. The receptors here all came from an elderly woman with acute or convalescent COVID-19.

The chain recombines TRBV7-3 with TRBJ2-2; D gene ambiguous. V dropped 0 bases and J dropped 4 bases, with 6 bases sitting between them. The CDR3 is made up of 14 amino acids. Germline V gene sequence: CDR1 SGHTA, CDR2 FQGTGA. CDR3 nucleotide sequence: TGTGCCAGCAGCTTAACTTTGGCCACCGGGGAGCTGTTTTTT. Translation: CASSLTLATGELFF.

J is TRBJ2-1 and V is TRBV19, with 7 bases aligning to TRBD2. The CDR3 extends over 17 amino acids. Germline loops: CDR1 LNHDA, CDR2 SQIVND (reference sequence). V was pared by 1 base and J by 8 bases, with 14 bases of the junction left unmatched. The CDR3 spells CASSIAASGQRVYEQFF. CDR3 DNA: TGTGCCAGTAGTATAGCGGCTAGCGGCCAACGTGTCTATGAGCAGTTCTTC.

This clone has just a few counts. This chain uses TRBV18 with TRBJ1-2; D gene uncertain. Germline CDR1 KGHSH, CDR2 LQKENI. V was clipped by 5 bases and J by 8 bases, with 15 bases between them. This CDR3 is 13 amino acids long. In DNA form, the CDR3 reads TGTGCCAGCTCATTTTCGACACCGTCGGGCTACACCTTC. It encodes CASSFSTPSGYTF.

V is TRBV6-5 and J is TRBJ2-1, with TRBD2 matching 7 bases. This CDR3 is built from 11 residues. V shed 6 bases, J shed 9 bases, and the junction held 2 bases outside the gene matches. Germline values: CDR1 MNHEY, CDR2 SVGAGI. In nucleotides, the CDR3 is TGTGCCAGCAGCTGGGAGGGTGAGCAGTTCTTC. The encoded protein is CASSWEGEQFF.

The V gene is TRBV7-9, the J gene TRBJ2-7; D gene ambiguous. The V end was cut by 1 base, the J end by 8 bases, with 15 bases between. There are 14 residues in the CDR3. CDR1 is SEHNR, CDR2 FQNEAQ, per germline (reference sequence). CDR3 nucleotide sequence: TGTGCCAGCAGCTTAGAATCTCCCCAGGAAAAGCAGTACTTC. Protein: CASSLESPQEKQYF.

V usage is TRBV18 and J usage is TRBJ1-5, with D perhaps TRBD1 (5 bases). From germline, CDR1 is KGHSH and CDR2 LQKENI. V lost 2 bases to trimming and J lost 6 bases, with 14 bases between them. The CDR3 is 15 residues long. The CDR3: CASSPTGVDIQPQHF. Written as DNA, the CDR3 is TGTGCCAGCTCACCAACGGGGGTTGATATTCAGCCCCAGCATTTT. The whole variable domain, filled in from reference TRBV18 and TRBJ1-5, reads NAGVMQNPRHLVRRRGQEARLRCSPMKGHSHVYWYRQLPEEGLKFMVYLQKENIIDESGMPKERFSAEFPKEGPSILRIQQVVRGDSAAYFCASSPTGVDIQPQHFGDGTRLSIL.

The genes are TRBV2 and TRBJ1-1; 7 positions match TRBD1. The length of the CDR3 is 16 residues. V dropped 7 bases and J dropped 0; count of bases not matched to a gene: 11. From germline, CDR1 is SNHLY and CDR2 FYNNEI. The CDR3 nucleotides are TGTGCCAGCATACGCCTGCGACAGGGCATGAACACTGAAGCTTTCTTT. Its protein is CASIRLRQGMNTEAFF.

The CDR3 loop reads CASSLGTSGRNTGELFF. CDR3 bases: TGTGCCAGCAGCTTAGGGACTAGCGGGAGAAACACCGGGGAGCTGTTTTTT. The rearrangement joins TRBV7-9 to TRBJ2-2; TRBD2 matches at 13 bases. This CDR3 comprises 17 residues. The germline V gene encodes CDR1 SEHNR and CDR2 FQNEAQ (reference sequence). V shed 1 base, J shed 2 bases, and the junction held 1 base outside the gene matches.

The V call is TRBV6-1, the J call TRBJ1-1; D is unresolved. CDR1 is MNHNS and CDR2 is SASEGT in the germline V gene. This CDR3 spans 15 amino acids. V was pared by 1 base and J by 5 bases, with 14 bases between. The DNA of the CDR3 is TGTGCCAGCAGTGAAGTGGCCCCGGGGAAGACTGAAGCTTTCTTT. It yields the protein CASSEVAPGKTEAFF.

This chain joins TRBV2 and TRBJ1-5, with 9 bases fitting TRBD1. Germline lookup yields CDR1 SNHLY and CDR2 FYNNEI. V lost 6 bases to trimming and J lost 7 bases; unmatched junction nucleotides: 7. The length of the CDR3 is 14 residues. The CDR3 region has the DNA TGTGCCAGCAGCCCCGGGACAGGGTTGCAGCCCCAGCATTTT. Translated: CASSPGTGLQPQHF.

The chain has TRBV28 and TRBJ1-1; no clear D. The CDR3 is 14 amino acids. Germline V gene data show CDR1 as MDHEN and CDR2 as SYDVKM. With 3 bases removed from V and 5 bases from J, the gap between germline ends came to 13 bases. This chain's CDR3 is CASSLPRRDTEAFF. The CDR3 DNA reads TGTGCCAGCAGTTTGCCCAGGAGGGATACTGAAGCTTTCTTT.

V gene TRBV18 combines with J gene TRBJ2-2, with D tentatively TRBD2 (6 bases). The CDR3 has 14 residues. Trimming took 5 bases from V and 4 from J, leaving 11 bases between them. Germline V gene lookup returns CDR1 KGHSH and CDR2 LQKENI. CDR3 in amino acids: CASSTGSGTGELFF. CDR3 coding DNA: TGTGCCAGCTCAACCGGGAGCGGCACCGGGGAGCTGTTTTTT.

This clone has only a few counts. The chain employs TRBV5-4 and TRBJ1-2, with 8 nucleotides matching TRBD1. CDR3 length equals 13 residues. The junction had 3 bases not matched to a gene; V was cut back by 0 bases and J by 8 bases. The germline CDR1 and CDR2 sequences are SGHNT and YYREEE (reference sequence). CDR3 region: CASSLDRGNGYTF. Here the CDR3 DNA reads TGTGCCAGCAGCTTGGACAGGGGGAACGGCTACACCTTC.

The CDR3 bases are TGTGCCATCAGTCTAGCGGGGGAGACAGATACGCAGTATTTT. Protein: CAISLAGETDTQYF. The rearrangement links TRBV10-3 to TRBJ2-3, with TRBD2 identical over 10 bases. The CDR3 runs to 14 residues. The J segment lost 3 bases and the V segment lost 5 bases, leaving 2 bases of the junction unmatched. Germline V gene lookup returns CDR1 ENHRY and CDR2 SYGVKD.